The 14 T cell receptor beta chains presented below share a single source sample, sequenced in a study of beta chain features in type 1 diabetes. All of the isolated RNA was reverse transcribed, so expressed TCRB transcripts were sequenced. Profiled with immunoSEQ multiplex PCR; TCRdb holds only in-frame clones, not every one. This table holds 200,000 to 250,000 clones, around 10% found once. Sequencing used naive CD4+ T cells from blood. The source is a woman aged 18-29 years in good health.

CDR3 bases: TGCGCCAGCAGCTTGATACGGGGGGCAGATACGCAGTATTTT. Its protein is CASSLIRGADTQYF. The chain carries TRBV5-1 and TRBJ2-3, with 7 bases lining up with TRBD2. Germline V gene sequence: CDR1 SGHRS, CDR2 YFSETQ. V was clipped by 1 base and J by 4 bases; unmatched bases: 3. The length of the CDR3 is 14 residues. The full variable domain, in which reference TRBV5-1 and TRBJ2-3 provide the parts outside the CDR3, is KAGVTQTPRYLIKTRGQQVTLSCSPISGHRSVSWYQQTPGQGLQFLFEYFSETQRNKGNFPGRFSGRQFSNSRSEMNVSTLELGDSALYLCASSLIRGADTQYFGPGTRLTVL.

The rearrangement uses TRBV5-1 and TRBJ2-1, with 13 bases identical to TRBD2. The CDR3 extends over 20 amino acids. CDR1 is SGHRS and CDR2 is YFSETQ in the germline V gene. Trimming removed 0 bases from V and 1 base from J; junction bases left unmatched: 10. The CDR3 DNA reads TGCGCCAGCAGCTTGGGATCGCGGACTAGCGGGAGAGCGTCCTACAATGAGCAGTTCTTC. The encoded protein is CASSLGSRTSGRASYNEQFF.

This clone occurred a few times. The chain carries TRBV4-1 and TRBJ2-2, with TRBD2 identical over 15 bases. In germline, CDR1 is MGHRA, CDR2 YSYEKL. Germline trimming cut 3 bases from V and 6 bases from J; bases unmatched to any gene: 2. This CDR3 has 16 residues. The CDR3, as DNA: TGCGCCAGCAGCCAGGGACTAGCGGGAGGTCCCGGGGAGCTGTTTTTT. This sequence encodes CASSQGLAGGPGELFF.

This chain connects TRBV5-5 to TRBJ2-2; 8 bases align to TRBD1. The CDR3 runs to 17 residues. V lost 2 bases and J lost 6; bases outside the gene matches: 12. Germline loops: CDR1 SGHKS, CDR2 YYEKEE (reference sequence). CDR3 bases: TGTGCCAGCAGCTTTTCCCTTGCAGGGGGCAGGGCCGGGGAGCTGTTTTTT. Translation: CASSFSLAGGRAGELFF.

This clone was detected a few times. The V call is TRBV27, the J call TRBJ1-5; TRBD1 matches at 8 bases. The CDR3 spans 15 residues. V trimming: 3 bases; J trimming: 6 bases; junction bases outside the gene matches: 7. The germline CDR1 and CDR2 sequences are MNHEY and SMNVEV (reference sequence). The CDR3: CASSLRQGAGQPQHF. CDR3 in DNA: TGTGCCAGCAGTTTGAGGCAGGGGGCAGGTCAGCCCCAGCATTTT.

The chain recombines TRBV30 with TRBJ1-2; 7 bases fit TRBD1. J was trimmed by 4 bases and V by 8 bases; bases with no gene match: 7. In germline, CDR1 is GTSNPN, CDR2 SVGIG (reference sequence). The CDR3 runs to 12 residues. The CDR3, as DNA: TGTGCCGGCCGACAGGGCGGCTATGGCTACACCTTC. Its protein is CAGRQGGYGYTF.

The rearrangement joins TRBV9 to TRBJ2-3, with 7 positions matching TRBD2. The V and J ends lost 0 bases and 0 bases, in that order; junction bases with no gene match: 4. This CDR3 region has 16 residues. Germline values: CDR1 SGDLS, CDR2 YYNGEE. The CDR3, as DNA: TGTGCCAGCAGCGTAGGGCTAGCGGTTAGCACAGATACGCAGTATTTT. Translated: CASSVGLAVSTDTQYF.

This clone has a handful of counts. The CDR3 bases are TGCGCCAGCAGCTCAGGACTAGCGGGAACAGACGAGCAGTACTTC. Residues: CASSSGLAGTDEQYF. The chain combines TRBV5-1 with TRBJ2-7; 12 positions agree with TRBD2. The germline CDR1 and CDR2 sequences are SGHRS and YFSETQ. V was clipped by 3 bases and J by 5 bases; unmatched bases: 6. The CDR3 is 15 residues long.

V usage is TRBV7-9 and J usage is TRBJ2-1; D remains unclear. The CDR3 contains 17 residues. V lost 1 base and J lost 2, with 15 bases in between. CDR1 is SEHNR and CDR2 is FQNEAQ in the germline V gene (reference sequence). The CDR3 coding sequence is TGTGCCAGCAGCTTAGAGAGGTTCCGGAGAACCTACAATGAGCAGTTCTTC. The encoded protein is CASSLERFRRTYNEQFF.

The chain joins TRBV14 to TRBJ1-1; D gene ambiguous. V was cut by 2 bases and J by 5 bases, with 12 bases left in between. The CDR3 has 14 residues. The germline V gene encodes CDR1 SGHDN and CDR2 FVKESK. The DNA for the CDR3 is TGTGCCAGCAGCCAACGAGGGCTGCGGACTGAAGCTTTCTTT. Amino acid sequence: CASSQRGLRTEAFF.

This clone was observed a single time. J is TRBJ1-2 and V is TRBV5-4; a possible D gene is TRBD1 (6 bases). Trimming pared 0 bases from V and 8 bases from J, leaving 20 bases between. Germline loops: CDR1 SGHNT, CDR2 YYREEE (reference sequence). This CDR3 has 16 residues. The CDR3 coding sequence is TGTGCCAGCAGCTTGGCAGGCAGGGGCACCGAGTTCGGCTACACCTTC. This encodes CASSLAGRGTEFGYTF.

This clone has more than one count but fewer than ten. This chain's CDR3 is CASSPGGGRGEQYF. In DNA form, the CDR3 reads TGTGCCAGCTCACCGGGAGGGGGAAGAGGCGAGCAGTACTTC. The V gene is TRBV18, the J gene TRBJ2-7; D is perhaps TRBD2 (7 bases). Germline V gives CDR1 KGHSH, CDR2 LQKENI. The CDR3 contains 14 residues. Trimming cost V 3 bases and J 6 bases, with 15 bases left between them.

In nucleotides, the CDR3 is TGTGCCAGTAGTACAGCAGCGCAGCTCTCCGAGACCCAGTACTTC. It yields the protein CASSTAAQLSETQYF. This sequence joins TRBV19 and TRBJ2-5, with D unresolved. V was trimmed by 4 bases and J by 5 bases, leaving 17 bases between them. CDR3 size: 15 residues. CDR1 and CDR2 (germline): LNHDA, SQIVND (reference sequence).

This clone turned up a few times. V gene TRBV19 combines with J gene TRBJ1-5, with D possibly matching TRBD1 (5 bases). In germline, CDR1 is LNHDA, CDR2 SQIVND (reference sequence). This CDR3 has 18 amino acids. V lost 5 bases and J lost 2, with 22 bases in between. This chain's CDR3 is CASSFRANPERGNQPQHF. CDR3 DNA: TGTGCCAGTAGTTTCAGGGCGAACCCGGAGCGGGGCAATCAGCCCCAGCATTTT.